This TCR beta chain was obtained from a study of blood T cells in healthy people across ages. Study outcomes and limitations: Those diversity estimates obtained from one million T cells were thought to be underestimates. Percentage of naive T cells showed a strong correlation with TCR beta diversity.

The authors ran a second PCR of roughly 6 to 11 cycles using a sample-barcoded 5' primer and a J-beta primer mix. A 12-random-nucleotide template-switch adaptor tagged each cDNA molecule. TCRdb itself ran the 5' RACE reads through MiXCR, one entry per CDR3 protein. The sample carries some 710,000 distinct CDR3 sequences, about half recorded once. CDR3 length: 11 amino acids. Germline CDR1 reads SGHAT; CDR2 reads FQNNGV. V gave up 8 bases and J gave up 7 bases, with 11 bases separating them. This clonotype was picked up a small number of times. Its target is unknown. The TCR comes from a man older than 75 in good health. Sequenced material: blood. The chain employs TRBV11-2 and TRBJ2-5; D might be TRBD1 (5 bases). The CDR3 loop is CASSRVGTQYF. The CDR3 DNA reads as TGTGCCAGCTCCAGGGTAGGGACCCAGTACTTC.